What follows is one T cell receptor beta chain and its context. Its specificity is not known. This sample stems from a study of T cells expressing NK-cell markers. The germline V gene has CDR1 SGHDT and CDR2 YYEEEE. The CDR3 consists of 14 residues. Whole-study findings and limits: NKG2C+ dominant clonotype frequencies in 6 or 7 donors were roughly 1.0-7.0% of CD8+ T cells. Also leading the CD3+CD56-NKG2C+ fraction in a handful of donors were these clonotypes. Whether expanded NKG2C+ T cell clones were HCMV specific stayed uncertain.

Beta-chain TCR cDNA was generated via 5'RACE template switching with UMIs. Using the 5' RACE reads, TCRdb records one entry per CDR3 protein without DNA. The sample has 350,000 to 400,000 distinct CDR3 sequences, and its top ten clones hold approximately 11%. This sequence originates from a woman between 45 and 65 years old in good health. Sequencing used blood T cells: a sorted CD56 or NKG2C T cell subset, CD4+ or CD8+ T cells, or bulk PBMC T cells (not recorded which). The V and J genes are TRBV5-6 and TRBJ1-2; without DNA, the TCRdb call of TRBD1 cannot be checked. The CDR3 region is CASGREDRVYGYTF.